A single sample gave rise to the 3 T cell receptor beta chains below, sequenced in a study of blood T cell repertoires in COVID-19 (dated by TCRdb to the early 2020s). The library was produced with the immunoSEQ multiplex PCR assay. The table was pulled from immuneACCESS by TCRdb, which kept in-frame rearrangements only. Such tables lose some clones; where checked, under half of the loss comes from unresolved V genes, and the rest has no known cause. The sample records more than 150,000 clones, approximately 80% of which are singletons. About an eighth of the sample lies in the top ten. Material for sequencing was PBMCs or T cells enriched from blood (not recorded which). These receptor sequences come from a man aged 55 to 69 who had been exposed to COVID-19.

J is TRBJ2-7 and V is TRBV9, with 9 bases identical to TRBD2. There are 15 residues in the CDR3. Germline CDR1 reads SGDLS; CDR2 reads YYNGEE. Unmatched junction bases numbered 9, after V lost 4 bases and J lost 4 bases. This chain's CDR3 is CASSRNSGSGYEQYF. In DNA, the CDR3 is TGTGCCAGCAGCCGAAATAGCGGGAGCGGGTACGAGCAGTACTTC. The full variable domain, with the rest looked up from reference TRBV9 and TRBJ2-7, is DSGVTQTPKHLITATGQRVTLRCSPRSGDLSVYWYQQSLDQGLQFLIQYYNGEERAKGNILERFSAQQFPDLHSELNLSSLELGDSALYFCASSRNSGSGYEQYFGPGTRLTVT.

The chain employs TRBV29-1 and TRBJ1-2; possible D gene TRBD1, 6 bases. Germline assignment: CDR1 SQVTM and CDR2 ANQGSEA. CDR3 size: 11 residues. With 4 bases removed from V and 8 bases from J, the gap between germline ends came to 11 bases. CDR3 bases: TGCAGCGTTGTGGGGGCGGAAGGCTACACCTTC. Its protein is CSVVGAEGYTF. Combining the CDR3 with reference TRBV29-1 and TRBJ1-2 gives the whole variable domain SAVISQKPSRDICQRGTSLTIQCQVDSQVTMMFWYRQQPGQSLTLIATANQGSEATYESGFVIDKFPISRPNLTFSTLTVSNMSPEDSSIYLCSVVGAEGYTFGSGTRLTVV.

This clone was observed once. This may be a read error, as it is one base from a much larger clone. The chain recombines TRBV7-3 with TRBJ2-1; D possibly corresponds to TRBD2 (5 bases). The V end lost 2 bases, the J end lost 7 bases, and 6 bases lay between the germline ends. The CDR3 sequence is 12 residues long. The V gene's germline CDR1 is SGHTA and CDR2 FQGTGA. The CDR3 region is CASSLRGNEQFF. For the CDR3, the DNA is TGTGCCAGCAGCTTACGAGGGAATGAGCAGTTCTTC.